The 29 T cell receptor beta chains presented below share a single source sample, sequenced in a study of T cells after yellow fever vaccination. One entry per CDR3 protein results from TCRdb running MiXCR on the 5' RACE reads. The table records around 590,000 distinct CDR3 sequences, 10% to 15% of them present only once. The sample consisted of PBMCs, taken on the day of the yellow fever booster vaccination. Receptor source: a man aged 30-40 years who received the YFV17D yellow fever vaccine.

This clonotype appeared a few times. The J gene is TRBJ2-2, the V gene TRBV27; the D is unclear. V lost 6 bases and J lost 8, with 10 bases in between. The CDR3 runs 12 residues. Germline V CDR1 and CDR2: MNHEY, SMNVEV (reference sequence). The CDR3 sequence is CASRKNLGELFF. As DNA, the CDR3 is TGTGCCAGCAGGAAGAATCTGGGGGAGCTGTTTTTT.

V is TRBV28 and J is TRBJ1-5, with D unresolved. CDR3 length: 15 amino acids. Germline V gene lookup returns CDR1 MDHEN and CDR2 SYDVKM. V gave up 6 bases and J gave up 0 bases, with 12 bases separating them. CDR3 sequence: CASSGPGSSNQPQHF. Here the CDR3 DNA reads TGTGCCAGCAGCGGTCCGGGGAGTAGCAATCAGCCCCAGCATTTT.

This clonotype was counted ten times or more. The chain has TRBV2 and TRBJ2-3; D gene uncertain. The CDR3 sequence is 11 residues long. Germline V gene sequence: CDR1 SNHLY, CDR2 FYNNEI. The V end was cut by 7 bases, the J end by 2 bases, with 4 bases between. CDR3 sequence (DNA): TGTGCCAGCACCAACACAGATACGCAGTATTTT. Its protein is CASTNTDTQYF.

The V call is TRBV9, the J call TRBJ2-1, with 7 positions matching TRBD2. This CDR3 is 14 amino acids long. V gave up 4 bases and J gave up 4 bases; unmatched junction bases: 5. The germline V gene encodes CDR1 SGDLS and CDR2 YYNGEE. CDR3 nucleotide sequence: TGTGCCAGCAGCAAGTCTAGCGGATACAATGAGCAGTTCTTC. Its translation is CASSKSSGYNEQFF.

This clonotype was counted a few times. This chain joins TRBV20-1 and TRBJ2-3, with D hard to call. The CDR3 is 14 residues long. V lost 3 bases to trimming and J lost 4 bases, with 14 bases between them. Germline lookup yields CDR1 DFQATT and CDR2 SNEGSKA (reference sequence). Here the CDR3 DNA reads TGCAGTGCTAGTATCTGGGTCTCTTCAGATACGCAGTATTTT. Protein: CSASIWVSSDTQYF.

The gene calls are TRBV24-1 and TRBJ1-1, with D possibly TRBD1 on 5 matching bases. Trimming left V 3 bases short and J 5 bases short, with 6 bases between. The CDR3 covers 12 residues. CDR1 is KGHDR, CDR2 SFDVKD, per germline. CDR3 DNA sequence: TGTGCCACCAGTGATGGGGGGACTGAAGCTTTCTTT. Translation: CATSDGGTEAFF.

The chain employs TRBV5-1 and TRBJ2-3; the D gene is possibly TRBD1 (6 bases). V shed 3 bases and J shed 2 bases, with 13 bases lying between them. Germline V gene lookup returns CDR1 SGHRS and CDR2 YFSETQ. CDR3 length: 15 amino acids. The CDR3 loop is CASSSGGSATDTQYF. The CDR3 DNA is TGCGCCAGCAGCTCTGGGGGCAGCGCCACAGATACGCAGTATTTT.

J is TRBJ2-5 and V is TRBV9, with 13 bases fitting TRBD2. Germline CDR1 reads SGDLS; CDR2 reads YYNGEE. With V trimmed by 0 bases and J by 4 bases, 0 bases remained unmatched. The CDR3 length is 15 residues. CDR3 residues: CASSVGLAGGETQYF. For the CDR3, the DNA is TGTGCCAGCAGCGTAGGACTAGCGGGAGGAGAGACCCAGTACTTC. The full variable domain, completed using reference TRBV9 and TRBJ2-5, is DSGVTQTPKHLITATGQRVTLRCSPRSGDLSVYWYQQSLDQGLQFLIQYYNGEERAKGNILERFSAQQFPDLHSELNLSSLELGDSALYFCASSVGLAGGETQYFGPGTRLLVL.

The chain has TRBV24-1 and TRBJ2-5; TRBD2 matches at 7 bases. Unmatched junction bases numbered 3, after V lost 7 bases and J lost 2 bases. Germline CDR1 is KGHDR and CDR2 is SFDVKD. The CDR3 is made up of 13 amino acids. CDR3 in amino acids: CATRKRGQETQYF. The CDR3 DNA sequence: TGTGCCACCAGAAAGCGGGGTCAAGAGACCCAGTACTTC.

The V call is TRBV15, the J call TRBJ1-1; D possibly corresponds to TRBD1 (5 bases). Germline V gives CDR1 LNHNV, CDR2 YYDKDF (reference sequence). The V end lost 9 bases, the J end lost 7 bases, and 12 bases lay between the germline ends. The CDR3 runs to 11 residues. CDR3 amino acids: CATGVGDEAFF. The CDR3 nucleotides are TGTGCCACAGGGGTAGGGGATGAAGCTTTCTTT.

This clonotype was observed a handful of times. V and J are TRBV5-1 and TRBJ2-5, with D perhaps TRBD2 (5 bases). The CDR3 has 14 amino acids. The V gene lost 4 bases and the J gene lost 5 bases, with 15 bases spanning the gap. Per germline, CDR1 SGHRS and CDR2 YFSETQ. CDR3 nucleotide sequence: TGCGCCAGCAGCACTGGCCGGGGTTGGGAGACCCAGTACTTC. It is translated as CASSTGRGWETQYF.

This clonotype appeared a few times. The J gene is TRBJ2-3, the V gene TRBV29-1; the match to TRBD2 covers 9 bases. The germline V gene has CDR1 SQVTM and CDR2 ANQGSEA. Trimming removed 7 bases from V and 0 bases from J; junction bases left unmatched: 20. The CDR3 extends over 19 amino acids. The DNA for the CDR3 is TGCAGCGCAAGGAGGCCCCTGGACAGTCTAGCGGGGAGCACAGATACGCAGTATTTT. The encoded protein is CSARRPLDSLAGSTDTQYF.

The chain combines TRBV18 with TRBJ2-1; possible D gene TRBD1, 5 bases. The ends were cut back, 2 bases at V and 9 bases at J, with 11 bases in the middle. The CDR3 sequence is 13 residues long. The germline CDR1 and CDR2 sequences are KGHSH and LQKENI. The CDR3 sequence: CASSPGSQGEQFF. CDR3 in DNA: TGTGCCAGCTCACCAGGGTCTCAGGGTGAGCAGTTCTTC.

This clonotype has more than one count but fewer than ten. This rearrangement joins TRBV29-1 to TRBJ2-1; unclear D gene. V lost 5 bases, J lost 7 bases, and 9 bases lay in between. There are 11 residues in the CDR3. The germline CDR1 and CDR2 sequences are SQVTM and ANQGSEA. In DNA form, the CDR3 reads TGCAGCGTTCGGGTACGGAATGAGCAGTTCTTC. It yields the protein CSVRVRNEQFF.

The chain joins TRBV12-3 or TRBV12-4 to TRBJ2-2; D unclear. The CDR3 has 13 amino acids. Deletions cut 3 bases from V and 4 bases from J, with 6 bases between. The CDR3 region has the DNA TGTGCCAGCAGTTTCGCCTTCACCGGGGAGCTGTTTTTT. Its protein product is CASSFAFTGELFF.

CDR3 protein: CASSPSHNPYEQYF. CDR3 bases: TGTGCCAGCAGCCCATCTCACAATCCTTACGAGCAGTACTTC. The chain carries TRBV5-4 and TRBJ2-7; no reliable D call. V lost 4 bases to trimming and J lost 4 bases, with 15 bases between them. Looked up from germline, CDR1 is SGHNT and CDR2 is YYREEE (reference sequence). The CDR3 contains 14 residues. The full variable domain, in which reference TRBV5-4 and TRBJ2-7 provide the parts outside the CDR3, is ETGVTQSPTHLIKTRGQQVTLRCSSQSGHNTVSWYQQALGQGPQFIFQYYREEENGRGNFPPRFSGLQFPNYSSELNVNALELDDSALYLCASSPSHNPYEQYFGPGTRLTVT.

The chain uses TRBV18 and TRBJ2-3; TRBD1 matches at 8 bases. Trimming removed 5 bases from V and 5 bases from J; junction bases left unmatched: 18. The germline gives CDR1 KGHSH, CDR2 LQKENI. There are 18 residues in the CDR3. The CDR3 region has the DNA TGTGCCAGCTCAACTTACCAGAGTAGACCCGGACAGGGAGATACGCAGTATTTT. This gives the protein CASSTYQSRPGQGDTQYF.

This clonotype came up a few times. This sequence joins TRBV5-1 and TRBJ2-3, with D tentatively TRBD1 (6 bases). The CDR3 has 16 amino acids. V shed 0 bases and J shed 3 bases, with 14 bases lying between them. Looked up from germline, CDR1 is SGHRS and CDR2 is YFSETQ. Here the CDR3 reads CASSLAAQGFTDTQYF. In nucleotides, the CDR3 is TGCGCCAGCAGCTTGGCTGCTCAGGGGTTTACAGATACGCAGTATTTT.

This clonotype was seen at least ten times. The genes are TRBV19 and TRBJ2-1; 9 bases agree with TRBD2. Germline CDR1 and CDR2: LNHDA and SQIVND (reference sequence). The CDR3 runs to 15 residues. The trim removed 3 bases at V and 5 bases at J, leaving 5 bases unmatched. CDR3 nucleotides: TGTGCCAGTAGTATTGGTAGCGGGAGAAACAATGAGCAGTTCTTC. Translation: CASSIGSGRNNEQFF. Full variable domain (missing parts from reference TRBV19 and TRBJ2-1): DGGITQSPKYLFRKEGQNVTLSCEQNLNHDAMYWYRQDPGQGLRLIYYSQIVNDFQKGDIAEGYSVSREKKESFPLTVTSAQKNPTAFYLCASSIGSGRNNEQFFGPGTRLTVL.

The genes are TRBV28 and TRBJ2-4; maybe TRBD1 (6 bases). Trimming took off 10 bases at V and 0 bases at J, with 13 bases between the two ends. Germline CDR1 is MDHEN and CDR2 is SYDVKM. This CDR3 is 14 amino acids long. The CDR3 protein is CATPTGLAKNIQYF. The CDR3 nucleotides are TGTGCCACCCCTACAGGGTTAGCCAAAAACATTCAGTACTTC.

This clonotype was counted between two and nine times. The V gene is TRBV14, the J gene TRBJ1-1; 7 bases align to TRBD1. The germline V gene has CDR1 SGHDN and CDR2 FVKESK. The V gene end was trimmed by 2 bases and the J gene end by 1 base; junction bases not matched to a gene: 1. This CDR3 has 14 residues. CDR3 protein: CASSQNRGNTEAFF. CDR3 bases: TGTGCCAGCAGCCAAAACAGGGGGAACACTGAAGCTTTCTTT.

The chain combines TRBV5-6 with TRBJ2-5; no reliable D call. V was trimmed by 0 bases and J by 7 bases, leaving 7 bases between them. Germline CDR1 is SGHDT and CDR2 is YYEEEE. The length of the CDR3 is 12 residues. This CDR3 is CASSLGSPTQYF. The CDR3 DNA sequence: TGTGCCAGCAGCTTGGGGAGTCCGACCCAGTACTTC.

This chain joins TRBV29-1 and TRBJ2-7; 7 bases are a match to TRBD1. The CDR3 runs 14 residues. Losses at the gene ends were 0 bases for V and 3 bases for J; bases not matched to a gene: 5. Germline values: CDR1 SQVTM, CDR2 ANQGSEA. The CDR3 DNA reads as TGCAGCGTTGAAGATCGGGCAGGGGGCTACGAGCAGTACTTC. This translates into CSVEDRAGGYEQYF.

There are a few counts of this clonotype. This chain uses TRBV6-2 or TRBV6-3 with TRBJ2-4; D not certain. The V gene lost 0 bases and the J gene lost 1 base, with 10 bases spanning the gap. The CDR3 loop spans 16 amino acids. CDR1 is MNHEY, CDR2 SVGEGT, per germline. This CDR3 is CASSYSLQNAKNIQYF. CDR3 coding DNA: TGTGCCAGCAGTTACTCGTTGCAGAACGCCAAAAACATTCAGTACTTC.

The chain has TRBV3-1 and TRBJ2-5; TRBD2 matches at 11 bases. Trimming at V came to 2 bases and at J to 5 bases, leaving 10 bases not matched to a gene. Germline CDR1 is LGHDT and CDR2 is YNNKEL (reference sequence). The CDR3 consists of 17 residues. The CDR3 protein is CASSQTSGSSEWETQYF. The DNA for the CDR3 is TGTGCCAGCAGCCAAACTAGCGGGAGTTCCGAGTGGGAGACCCAGTACTTC.

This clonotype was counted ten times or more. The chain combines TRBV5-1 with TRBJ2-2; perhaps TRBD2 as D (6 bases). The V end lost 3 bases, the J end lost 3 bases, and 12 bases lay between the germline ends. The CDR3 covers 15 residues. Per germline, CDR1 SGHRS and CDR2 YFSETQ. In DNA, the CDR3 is TGCGCCAGCAGCTCTCTGACTAGTGACACCGGGGAGCTGTTTTTT. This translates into CASSSLTSDTGELFF.

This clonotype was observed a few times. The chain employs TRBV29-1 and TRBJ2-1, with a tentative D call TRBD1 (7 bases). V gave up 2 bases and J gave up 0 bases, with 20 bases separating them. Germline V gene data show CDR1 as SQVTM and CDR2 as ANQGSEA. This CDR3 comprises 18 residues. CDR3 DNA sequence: TGCAGCGTTGAATGGTTGGGACAGCCCGGGGGCTCCTACAATGAGCAGTTCTTC. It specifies CSVEWLGQPGGSYNEQFF.

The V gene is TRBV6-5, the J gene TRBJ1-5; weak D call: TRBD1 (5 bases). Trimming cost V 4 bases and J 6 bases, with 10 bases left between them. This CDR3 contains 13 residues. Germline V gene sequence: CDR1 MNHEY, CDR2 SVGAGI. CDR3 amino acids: CASSSTAIQPQHF. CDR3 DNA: TGTGCCAGCAGTTCGACAGCTATTCAGCCCCAGCATTTT.

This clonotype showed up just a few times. CDR3 loop: CSASGRDTPGAQYF. The CDR3 coding sequence is TGCAGTGCTTCCGGTCGGGACACCCCGGGGGCCCAGTACTTC. The chain joins TRBV20-1 to TRBJ2-5; the D gene could be TRBD1 or TRBD2 (6 bases each). Between the trimmed V and J ends, which lost 5 bases and 9 bases, there was a span of 22 bases. CDR3 length equals 14 residues. From germline, CDR1 is DFQATT and CDR2 SNEGSKA (reference sequence).